This TCR beta chain was profiled in a study of blood T cell repertoires in COVID-19 (TCRdb year 2020). Looking at the study overall: Samples covering the acute and convalescent phases of COVID-19 were provided by collaborators in the United States, Italy and Spain. Nearly every sample came with metadata listing a de-identified subject ID, COVID-19 status, age in years and sex. Where available, HLA class I and class II types were taken from metadata supplied by the sample provider and were not determined by assay-based typing. Deeply sampled blood TCRbeta repertoires from subjects exposed to, actively infected with, or recovered from COVID-19 were included in the dataset. The material from the prospective study consisted of cDNA or gDNA derived from T cells, B-cell-depleted T cells, or PBMCs. A freely available public database, intended as a resource for researchers studying the immune response to SARS-CoV-2, is where the repertoires were released. Samples were obtained from the ongoing ImmuneRACE study (first 160 participants) and from 1,200 or so subjects provided by 6 global collaborators.

The CDR3 runs 15 amino acids, cysteine and phenylalanine included. Of all the DNA, just the CDR3 is kept, 45 bases in frame from base 1. From a lookup of the germline V gene, CDR1 and CDR2 are MDHEN and SYDVKM. The germline V end is reduced by 4 bases and the J end by 1 base; junction bases left unmatched: 3. TCRbeta CDR3 regions were amplified from genomic DNA by means of the immunoSEQ Assay, a bias-controlled multiplex PCR. The study's own analysis went as follows. The number of nucleated cells in each sample was estimated from the amplification of reference gene primers within the assay. To quantify the absolute abundance of each unique TCRbeta CDR3 rearrangement, sequence reads were collapsed and filtered. For each sample, productive Simpson clonality was calculated as the square root of Simpson's diversity index over productive rearrangements. TCRdb took this table from immuneACCESS and kept in-frame rearrangements with V and J called. Such tables lack part of the clones; where checked against another copy, unresolved V genes explain under half of the gap, and the rest is unexplained. V and J calls and clone size are as listed in that table; D and trimming were resolved from the DNA. The sample table contains 100,000 or so clones; only one count was recorded for roughly 90% of them. The ten largest account for around 6.5% of the sample.

What the study reported, not specific to this receptor: Clinical and demographic metadata were provided uncurated, with the amount varying by source and participant.

Collaborating institutions collected whole blood in K2EDTA tubes following their own protocols. For TCRbeta analysis, collaborators shipped samples as frozen whole blood, isolated PBMCs, or DNA extracted from either of those sample types. Note on this clone: Its target antigen remains unknown. Per-base qualities were not stored, and no clone one base away is much larger.

The source material was peripheral blood. The clonotype was recovered from a woman aged 55-69 years with acute or convalescent COVID-19. Rearrangement joined TRBV28 to TRBJ2-2; 7 bases in the junction line up with TRBD1. The CDR3 protein: CASSYRTGNTGELFF. The nucleotide sequence reads as follows: TGTGCCAGCAGTTACCGGACAGGGAACACCGGGGAGCTGTTTTTT. The CDR3, completed at both ends by the reference TRBV28 and TRBJ2-2 genes, gives the full variable domain DVKVTQSSRYLVKRTGEKVFLECVQDMDHENMFWYRQDPGLGLRLIYFSYDVKMKEKGDIPEGYSVSREKKERFSLILESASTNQTSMYLCASSYRTGNTGELFFGEGSRLTVL.